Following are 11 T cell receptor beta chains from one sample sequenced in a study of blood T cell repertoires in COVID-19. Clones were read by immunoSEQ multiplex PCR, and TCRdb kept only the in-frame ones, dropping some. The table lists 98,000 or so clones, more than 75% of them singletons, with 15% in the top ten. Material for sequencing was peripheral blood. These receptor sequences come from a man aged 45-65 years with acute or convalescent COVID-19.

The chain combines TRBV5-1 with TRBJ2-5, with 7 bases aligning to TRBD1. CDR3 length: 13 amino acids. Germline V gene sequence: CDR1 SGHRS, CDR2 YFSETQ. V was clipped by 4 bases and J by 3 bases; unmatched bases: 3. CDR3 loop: CASSAGTEETQYF. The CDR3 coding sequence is TGCGCCAGCAGCGCTGGGACAGAAGAGACCCAGTACTTC.

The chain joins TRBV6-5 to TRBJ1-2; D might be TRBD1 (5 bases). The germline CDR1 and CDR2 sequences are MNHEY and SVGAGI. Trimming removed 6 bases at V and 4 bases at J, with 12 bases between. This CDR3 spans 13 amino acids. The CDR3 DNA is TGTGCCAGCAGCACCGGGGGGGGCTATGGCTACACCTTC. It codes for CASSTGGGYGYTF.

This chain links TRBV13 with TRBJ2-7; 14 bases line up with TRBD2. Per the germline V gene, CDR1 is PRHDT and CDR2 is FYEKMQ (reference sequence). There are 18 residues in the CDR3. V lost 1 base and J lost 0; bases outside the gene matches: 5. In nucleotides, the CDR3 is TGTGCCAGCAGCTTAGTCGCAGGGACTAGCGGGAGCTCCTACGAGCAGTACTTC. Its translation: CASSLVAGTSGSSYEQYF. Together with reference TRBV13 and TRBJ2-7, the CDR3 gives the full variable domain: AAGVIQSPRHLIKEKRETATLKCYPIPRHDTVYWYQQGPGQDPQFLISFYEKMQSDKGSIPDRFSAQQFSDYHSELNMSSLELGDSALYFCASSLVAGTSGSSYEQYFGPGTRLTVT.

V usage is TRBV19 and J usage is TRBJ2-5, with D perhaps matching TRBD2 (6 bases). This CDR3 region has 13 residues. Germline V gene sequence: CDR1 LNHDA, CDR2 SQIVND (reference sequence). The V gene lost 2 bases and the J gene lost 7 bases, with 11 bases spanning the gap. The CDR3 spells CASSISTAGTQYF. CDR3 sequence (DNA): TGTGCCAGTAGTATATCGACAGCGGGGACCCAGTACTTC. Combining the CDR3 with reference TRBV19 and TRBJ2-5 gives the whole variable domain DGGITQSPKYLFRKEGQNVTLSCEQNLNHDAMYWYRQDPGQGLRLIYYSQIVNDFQKGDIAEGYSVSREKKESFPLTVTSAQKNPTAFYLCASSISTAGTQYFGPGTRLLVL.

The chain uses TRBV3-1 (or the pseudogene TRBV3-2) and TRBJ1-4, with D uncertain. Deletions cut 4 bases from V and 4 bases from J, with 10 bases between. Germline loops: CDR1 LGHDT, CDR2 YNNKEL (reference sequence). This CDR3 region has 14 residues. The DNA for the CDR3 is TGTGCCAGCAGCCGTACGCGGAATAATGAAAAACTGTTTTTT. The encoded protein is CASSRTRNNEKLFF.

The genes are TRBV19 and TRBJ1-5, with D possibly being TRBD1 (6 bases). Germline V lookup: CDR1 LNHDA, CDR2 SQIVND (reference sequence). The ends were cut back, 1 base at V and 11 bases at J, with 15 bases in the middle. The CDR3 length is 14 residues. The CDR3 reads CASSIGQARGTQHF. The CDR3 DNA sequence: TGTGCCAGTAGTATAGGACAGGCCCGGGGCACCCAGCATTTT.

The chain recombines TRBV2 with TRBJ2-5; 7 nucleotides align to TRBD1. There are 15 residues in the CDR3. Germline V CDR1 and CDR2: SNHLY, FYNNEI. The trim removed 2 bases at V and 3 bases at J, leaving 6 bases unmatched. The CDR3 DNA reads TGTGCCAGCAGTGAAAGCCGGGACAGAGAAGAGACCCAGTACTTC. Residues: CASSESRDREETQYF.

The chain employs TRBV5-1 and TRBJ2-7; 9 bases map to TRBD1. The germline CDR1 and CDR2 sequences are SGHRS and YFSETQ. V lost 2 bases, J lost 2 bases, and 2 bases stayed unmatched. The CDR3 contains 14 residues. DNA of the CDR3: TGCGCCAGCAGCTTTGGGGACAGGGCCTACGAGCAGTACTTC. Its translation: CASSFGDRAYEQYF.

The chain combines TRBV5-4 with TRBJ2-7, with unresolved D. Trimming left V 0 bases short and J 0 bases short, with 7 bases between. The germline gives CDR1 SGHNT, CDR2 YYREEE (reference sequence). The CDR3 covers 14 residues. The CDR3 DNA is TGTGCCAGCAGCTTGGAACAGCACTCCTACGAGCAGTACTTC. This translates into CASSLEQHSYEQYF.

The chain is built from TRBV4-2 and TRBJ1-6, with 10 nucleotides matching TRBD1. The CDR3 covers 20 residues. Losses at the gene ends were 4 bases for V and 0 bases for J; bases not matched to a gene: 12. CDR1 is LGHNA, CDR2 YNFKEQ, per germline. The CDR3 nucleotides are TGTGCCAGCAGCCTCAAGATACAGGACAGGGGGAGCTCCTATAATTCACCCCTCCACTTT. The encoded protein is CASSLKIQDRGSSYNSPLHF.

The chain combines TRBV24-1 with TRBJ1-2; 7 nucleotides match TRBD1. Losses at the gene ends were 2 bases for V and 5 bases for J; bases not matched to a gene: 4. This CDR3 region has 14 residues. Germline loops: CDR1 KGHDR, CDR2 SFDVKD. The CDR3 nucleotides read TGTGCCACCAGTGATTGGACAGGACGTTATGGCTACACCTTC. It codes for CATSDWTGRYGYTF.